Following are 8 T cell receptor beta chains from one sample sequenced in a study of cytomegalovirus exposure and HLA in healthy donors (dated by TCRdb to 2015 to 2018). Library preparation used the immunoSEQ multiplex PCR assay. For the multiplex PCR, a mixture combining 60 forward primers for TCR Vbeta segments and 13 reverse primers for TCR Jbeta segments was used. TCRdb re-hosts the immuneACCESS table, in-frame sequences only. Its copies lack some clones; in the studies checked, an unresolved V gene accounts for under half of them, and the cause for the rest is not known. The sample table lists 150,000 or so clones, roughly 77% of them with a count of one. The ten largest clones represent 1% of the sample. The source material was PBMCs. Receptor source: a woman aged 50 to 60 in good health and CMV-seropositive.

J is TRBJ1-4 and V is TRBV15; D might be TRBD1 (5 bases). Trimming removed 3 bases from V and 4 bases from J, with 9 bases in between. This CDR3 region has 14 residues. Germline values: CDR1 LNHNV, CDR2 YYDKDF (reference sequence). The DNA for the CDR3 is TGTGCCACCAGCAGGGGACTGATTAATGAAAAACTGTTTTTT. Protein product: CATSRGLINEKLFF.

The chain joins TRBV5-8 to TRBJ1-5; no clear D gene. The V and J ends lost 0 bases and 6 bases respectively, with 10 bases between them. Germline V gives CDR1 SGHTS, CDR2 YDEGEE. CDR3 length equals 14 residues. The CDR3 loop reads CASSLDKTLQPQHF. The CDR3 DNA is TGTGCCAGCAGCTTGGACAAGACTCTTCAGCCCCAGCATTTT.

This clone occurred once. The V gene is TRBV19, the J gene TRBJ1-5; D is undetermined. The V gene's germline CDR1 is LNHDA and CDR2 SQIVND (reference sequence). CDR3 size: 15 residues. The germline V and J ends were trimmed by 0 bases and 7 bases, with 13 bases remaining between them. CDR3 residues: CASSIDRNGAQPQHF. The CDR3 DNA reads TGTGCCAGTAGTATAGACCGGAACGGAGCACAGCCCCAGCATTTT.

This rearrangement joins TRBV29-1 to TRBJ1-2; D remains unclear. The CDR3 length is 13 residues. Looked up from germline, CDR1 is SQVTM and CDR2 is ANQGSEA. V lost 7 bases, J lost 4 bases, and 16 bases lay in between. The CDR3 here is CSARKEPGYGYTF. CDR3 coding DNA: TGCAGCGCGCGAAAAGAGCCGGGCTATGGCTACACCTTC.

This clone was seen more than once but under ten times. This chain uses TRBV7-8 with TRBJ2-3, with 7 nucleotides matching TRBD1. CDR1 is SGHVS, CDR2 FQNEAQ, per germline. There are 15 residues in the CDR3. Trimming cost V 8 bases and J 2 bases; bases outside gene matches: 10. The CDR3 region is CASLFGTAVTDTQYF. The CDR3 nucleotides are TGTGCCAGCTTGTTCGGGACAGCAGTCACAGATACGCAGTATTTT.

The chain is built from TRBV10-3 and TRBJ1-2; 7 bases are shared with TRBD1. With V trimmed by 5 bases and J by 0 bases, 3 bases remained unmatched. The CDR3 covers 14 residues. The germline V gene has CDR1 ENHRY and CDR2 SYGVKD. CDR3 bases: TGTGCCATCAGTCGGGACAGTACTAACTATGGCTACACCTTC. This translates into CAISRDSTNYGYTF.

The chain is built from TRBV28 and TRBJ1-1; the D is unclear. Trimming pared 1 base from V and 1 base from J, leaving 7 bases between. This CDR3 is built from 14 residues. Germline lookup yields CDR1 MDHEN and CDR2 SYDVKM. As DNA, the CDR3 is TGTGCCAGCAGTTTATCGGCGGGGAACACTGAAGCTTTCTTT. It specifies CASSLSAGNTEAFF.

V usage is TRBV6-6 and J usage is TRBJ2-1; D is possibly TRBD2 (6 bases). The germline CDR1 and CDR2 sequences are MNHNY and SVGAGI (reference sequence). Trimming removed 6 bases from V and 7 bases from J, with 16 bases in between. This CDR3 contains 14 residues. CDR3 in DNA: TGTGCCAGCAGCTCCGGAGGGGCCATGAATGAGCAGTTCTTC. Translating gives CASSSGGAMNEQFF.